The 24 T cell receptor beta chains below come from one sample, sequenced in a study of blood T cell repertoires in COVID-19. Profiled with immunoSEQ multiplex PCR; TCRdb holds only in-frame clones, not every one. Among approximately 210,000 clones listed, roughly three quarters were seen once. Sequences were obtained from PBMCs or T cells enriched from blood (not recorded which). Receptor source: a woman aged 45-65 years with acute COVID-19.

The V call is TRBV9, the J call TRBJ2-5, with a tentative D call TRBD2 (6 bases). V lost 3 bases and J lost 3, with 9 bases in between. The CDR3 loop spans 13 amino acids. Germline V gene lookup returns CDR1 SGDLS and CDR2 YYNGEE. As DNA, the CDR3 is TGTGCCAGCAGCGGGGGACTTAAAGAGACCCAGTACTTC. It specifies CASSGGLKETQYF.

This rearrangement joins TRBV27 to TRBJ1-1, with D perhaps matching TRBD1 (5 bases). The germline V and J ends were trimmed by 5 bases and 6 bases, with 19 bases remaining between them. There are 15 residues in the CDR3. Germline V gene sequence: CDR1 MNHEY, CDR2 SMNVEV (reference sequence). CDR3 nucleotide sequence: TGTGCCAGCAGTACAGGCCCGGTTATCTTGGCTGAAGCTTTCTTT. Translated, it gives CASSTGPVILAEAFF.

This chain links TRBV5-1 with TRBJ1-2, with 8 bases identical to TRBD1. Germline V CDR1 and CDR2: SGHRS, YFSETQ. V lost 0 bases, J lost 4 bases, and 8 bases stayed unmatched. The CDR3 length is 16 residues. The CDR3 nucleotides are TGCGCCAGCAGCTTGGACGGAAACACAGGGGGCTATGGCTACACCTTC. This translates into CASSLDGNTGGYGYTF.

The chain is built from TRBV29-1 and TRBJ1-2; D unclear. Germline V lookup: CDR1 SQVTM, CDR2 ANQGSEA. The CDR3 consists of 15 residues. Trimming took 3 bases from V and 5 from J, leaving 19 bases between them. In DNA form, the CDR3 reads TGCAGCGTTGAGGTCGGAGGAGACCTGGGATATGGCTACACCTTC. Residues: CSVEVGGDLGYGYTF.

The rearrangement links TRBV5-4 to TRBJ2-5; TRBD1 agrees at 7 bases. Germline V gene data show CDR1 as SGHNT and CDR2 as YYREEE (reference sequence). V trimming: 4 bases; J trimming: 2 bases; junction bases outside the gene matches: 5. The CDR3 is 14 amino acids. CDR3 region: CASSPQGQQETQYF. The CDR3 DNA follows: TGTGCCAGCAGCCCCCAGGGACAGCAAGAGACCCAGTACTTC.

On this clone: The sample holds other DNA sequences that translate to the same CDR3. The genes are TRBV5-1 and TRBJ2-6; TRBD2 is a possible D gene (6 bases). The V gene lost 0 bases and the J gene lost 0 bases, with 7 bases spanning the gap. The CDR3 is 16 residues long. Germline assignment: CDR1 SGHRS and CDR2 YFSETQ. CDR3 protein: CASSLVGGSGANVLTF. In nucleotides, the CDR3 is TGCGCCAGCAGCTTGGTCGGGGGCTCTGGGGCCAACGTCCTGACTTTC.

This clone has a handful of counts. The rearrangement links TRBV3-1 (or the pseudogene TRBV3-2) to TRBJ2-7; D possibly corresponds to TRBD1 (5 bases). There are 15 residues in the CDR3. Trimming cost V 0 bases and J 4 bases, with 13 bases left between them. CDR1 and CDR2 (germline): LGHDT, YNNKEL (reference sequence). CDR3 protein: CASSQERGVSYEQYV. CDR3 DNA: TGTGCCAGCAGCCAAGAAAGGGGTGTCAGTTACGAGCAGTACGTC.

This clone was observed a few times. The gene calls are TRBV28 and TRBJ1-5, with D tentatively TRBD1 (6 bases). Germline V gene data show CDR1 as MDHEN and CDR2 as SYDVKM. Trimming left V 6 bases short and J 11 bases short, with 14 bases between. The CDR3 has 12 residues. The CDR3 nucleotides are TGTGCCAGCAGCGCCGGACAGCCGGCCCAGCATTTT. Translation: CASSAGQPAQHF.

CDR3 nucleotide sequence: TGTGCCACCTCCGGGACAGGTTCTCAGCCCCAGCATTTT. Protein sequence: CATSGTGSQPQHF. This sequence joins TRBV3-1 (or the pseudogene TRBV3-2) and TRBJ1-5, with TRBD1 matching over 8 bases. J lost 6 bases, V lost 10 bases, and 8 bases had no gene match. The CDR3 sequence is 13 residues long. CDR1 and CDR2 from the germline V gene are LGHDT and YNNKEL (reference sequence).

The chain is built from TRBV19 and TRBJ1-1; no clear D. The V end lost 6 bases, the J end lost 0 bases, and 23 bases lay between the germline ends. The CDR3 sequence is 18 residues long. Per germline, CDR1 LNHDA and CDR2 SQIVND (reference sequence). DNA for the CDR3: TGTGCCAGTAGCCCCGAAGGAGTAAGTTTGGTTATGAACACTGAAGCTTTCTTT. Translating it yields CASSPEGVSLVMNTEAFF.

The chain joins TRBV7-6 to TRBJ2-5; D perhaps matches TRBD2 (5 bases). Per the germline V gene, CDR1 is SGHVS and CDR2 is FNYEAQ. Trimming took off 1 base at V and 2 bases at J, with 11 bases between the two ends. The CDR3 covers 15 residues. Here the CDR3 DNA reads TGTGCCAGCAGCTTAGTGGGGAGCTTTCAAGAGACCCAGTACTTC. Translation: CASSLVGSFQETQYF.

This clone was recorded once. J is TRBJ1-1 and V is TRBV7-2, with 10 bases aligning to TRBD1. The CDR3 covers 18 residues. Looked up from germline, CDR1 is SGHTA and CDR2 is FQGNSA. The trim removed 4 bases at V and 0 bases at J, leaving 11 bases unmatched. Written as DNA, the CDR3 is TGTGCCAGCAGCTCCCGCCCGGGACAGGGGACGATGAACACTGAAGCTTTCTTT. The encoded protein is CASSSRPGQGTMNTEAFF. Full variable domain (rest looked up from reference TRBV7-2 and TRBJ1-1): GAGVSQSPSNKVTEKGKDVELRCDPISGHTALYWYRQSLGQGLEFLIYFQGNSAPDKSGLPSDRFSAERTGGSVSTLTIQRTQQEDSAVYLCASSSRPGQGTMNTEAFFGQGTRLTVV.

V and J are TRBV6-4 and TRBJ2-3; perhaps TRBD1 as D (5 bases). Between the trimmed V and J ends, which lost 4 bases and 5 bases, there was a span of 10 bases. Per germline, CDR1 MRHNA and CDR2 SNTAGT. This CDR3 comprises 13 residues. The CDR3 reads CASSVGAEDTQYF. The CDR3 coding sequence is TGTGCCAGCAGTGTAGGGGCAGAAGATACGCAGTATTTT.

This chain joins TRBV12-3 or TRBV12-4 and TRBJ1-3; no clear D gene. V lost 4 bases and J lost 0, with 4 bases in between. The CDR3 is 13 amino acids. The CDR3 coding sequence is TGTGCCAGCAGTTCCTACTCTGGAAACACCATATATTTT. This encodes CASSSYSGNTIYF.

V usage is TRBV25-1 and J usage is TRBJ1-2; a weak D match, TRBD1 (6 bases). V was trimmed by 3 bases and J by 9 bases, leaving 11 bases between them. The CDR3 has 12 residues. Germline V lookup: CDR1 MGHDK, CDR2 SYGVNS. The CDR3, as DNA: TGTGCCAGCAGTGACCCCGGACAGAGCTACACCTTC. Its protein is CASSDPGQSYTF.

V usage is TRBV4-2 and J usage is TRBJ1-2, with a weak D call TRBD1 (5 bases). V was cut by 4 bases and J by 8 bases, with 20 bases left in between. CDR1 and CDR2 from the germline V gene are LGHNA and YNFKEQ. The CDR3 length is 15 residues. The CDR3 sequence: CASSRPGGNNRGYTF. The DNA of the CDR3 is TGTGCCAGCAGCCGGCCGGGGGGGAACAACCGCGGCTACACCTTC.

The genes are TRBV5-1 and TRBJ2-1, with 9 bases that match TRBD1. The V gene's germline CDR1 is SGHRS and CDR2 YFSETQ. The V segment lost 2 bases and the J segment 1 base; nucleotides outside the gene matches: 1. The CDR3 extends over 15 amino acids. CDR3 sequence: CASSFGTGSYNEQFF. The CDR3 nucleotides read TGCGCCAGCAGCTTCGGGACAGGGTCCTACAATGAGCAGTTCTTC.

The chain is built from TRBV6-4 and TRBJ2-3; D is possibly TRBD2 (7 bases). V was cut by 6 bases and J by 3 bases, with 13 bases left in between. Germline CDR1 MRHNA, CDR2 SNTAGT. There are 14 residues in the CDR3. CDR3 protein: CASSGGLPTDTQYF. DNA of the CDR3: TGTGCCAGCAGCGGGGGGCTCCCGACAGATACGCAGTATTTT.

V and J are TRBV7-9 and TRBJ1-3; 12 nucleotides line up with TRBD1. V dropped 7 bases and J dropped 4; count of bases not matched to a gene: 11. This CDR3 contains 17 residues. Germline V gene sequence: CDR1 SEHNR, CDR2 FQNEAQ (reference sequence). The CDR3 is CASNHPGQGATGNTIYF. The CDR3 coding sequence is TGTGCCAGCAATCACCCGGGACAGGGGGCAACAGGAAACACCATATATTTT.

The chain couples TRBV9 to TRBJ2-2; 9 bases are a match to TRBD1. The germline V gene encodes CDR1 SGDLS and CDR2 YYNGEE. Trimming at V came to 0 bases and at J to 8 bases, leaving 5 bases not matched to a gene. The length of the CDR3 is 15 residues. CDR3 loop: CASSVEGTGTGELFF. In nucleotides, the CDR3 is TGTGCCAGCAGCGTAGAAGGGACAGGGACTGGGGAGCTGTTTTTT.

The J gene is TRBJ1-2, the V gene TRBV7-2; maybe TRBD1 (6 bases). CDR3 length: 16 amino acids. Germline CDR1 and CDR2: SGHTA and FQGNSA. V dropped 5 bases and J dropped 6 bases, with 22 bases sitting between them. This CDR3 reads CASSTPAGGRLDGYTF. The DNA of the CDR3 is TGTGCCAGCAGCACCCCCGCGGGGGGCCGATTAGATGGCTACACCTTC.

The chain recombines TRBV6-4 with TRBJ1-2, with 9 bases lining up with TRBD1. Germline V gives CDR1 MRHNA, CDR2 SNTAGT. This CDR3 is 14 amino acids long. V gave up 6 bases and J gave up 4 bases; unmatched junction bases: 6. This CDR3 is CASRLGQGPYGYTF. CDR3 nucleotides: TGTGCCAGCAGACTAGGACAGGGGCCCTATGGCTACACCTTC.

In nucleotides, the CDR3 is TGTGCCAGCAGCCAGGGCACCTACGAGCAGTACGTC. It codes for CASSQGTYEQYV. The J gene is TRBJ2-7, the V gene TRBV3-1 (or the pseudogene TRBV3-2); D is unclear. CDR1 LGHDT and CDR2 YNNKEL come from the germline V gene (reference sequence). This CDR3 region has 12 residues. The V and J ends lost 3 bases and 2 bases respectively, with 5 bases between them.

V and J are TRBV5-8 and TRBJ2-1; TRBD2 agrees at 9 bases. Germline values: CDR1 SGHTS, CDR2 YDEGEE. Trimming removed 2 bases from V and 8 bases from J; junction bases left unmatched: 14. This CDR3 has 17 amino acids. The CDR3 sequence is CASSLERGAGGYDEQFF. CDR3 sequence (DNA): TGTGCCAGCAGCTTAGAGCGGGGGGCCGGCGGGTACGATGAGCAGTTCTTC.